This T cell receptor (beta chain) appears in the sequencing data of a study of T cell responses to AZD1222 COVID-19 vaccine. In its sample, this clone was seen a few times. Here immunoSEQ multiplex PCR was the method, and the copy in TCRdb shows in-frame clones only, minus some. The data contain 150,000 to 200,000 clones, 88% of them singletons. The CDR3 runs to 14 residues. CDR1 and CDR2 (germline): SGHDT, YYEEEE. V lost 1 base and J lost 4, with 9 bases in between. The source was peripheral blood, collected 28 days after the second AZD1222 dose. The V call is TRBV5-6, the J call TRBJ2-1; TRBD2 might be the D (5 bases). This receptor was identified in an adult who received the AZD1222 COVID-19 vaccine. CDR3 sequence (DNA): TGTGCCAGCAGCTTGCCGGGGTCGTACAATGAGCAGTTCTTC. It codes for CASSLPGSYNEQFF. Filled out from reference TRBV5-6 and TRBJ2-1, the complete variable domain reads DAGVTQSPTHLIKTRGQQVTLRCSPKSGHDTVSWYQQALGQGPQFIFQYYEEEERQRGNFPDRFSGHQFPNYSSELNVNALLLGDSALYLCASSLPGSYNEQFFGPGTRLTVL.